The sample holds many counts of the clone carrying this T cell receptor beta chain. Trimming removed 6 bases at V and 4 bases at J, with 27 bases between. Germline V gene lookup returns CDR1 SEHNR and CDR2 FQNEAQ (reference sequence). The CDR3 is 18 amino acids. This entry comes from a study of T cells in Graves' hyperthyroidism and ophthalmopathy. Patients between 18 and 65 years old had hyperthyroidism, newly diagnosed and lasting under 2 months. Amplified TCR beta CDR3 regions derived from RNA transcripts. Carried out on the TCR CDR3, a first-round RT-PCR used the HTBI primer set. TCRdb recomputed calls from the multiplex PCR reads with MiXCR, one row per CDR3 protein. The sample includes roughly 740,000 distinct CDR3 sequences, less than 20% of them seen just once.

The gene calls are TRBV7-9 and TRBJ2-5, with a weak D call TRBD2 (5 bases). This sequence originates from a man aged 18 to 35 with Graves' hyperthyroidism. Sample: blood. The CDR3 nucleotides are TGTGCCAGCAGTCGGGCATGGCAGAGCCGGGCCGAGGGAGAGACCCAGTACTTC. Encoded protein: CASSRAWQSRAEGETQYF.